The 14 T cell receptor beta chains given below trace back to one sample, sequenced in a study of resident and recirculating memory T cells in vitiligo. Sequenced by immunoSEQ multiplex PCR; TCRdb stores in-frame clones only, minus some. Of roughly 40,000 clones detected, 80% to 95% appear once; the ten largest clones hold roughly 4.7%. Source material: blood. The receptors were gathered from a male donor with vitiligo.

The chain is built from TRBV7-9 and TRBJ1-1; tentative D call: TRBD1 (5 bases). The CDR3 extends over 14 amino acids. Germline CDR1 and CDR2: SEHNR and FQNEAQ (reference sequence). Between the trimmed V and J ends, which lost 5 bases and 7 bases, there was a span of 17 bases. The CDR3 nucleotides are TGTGCCAGCAGCCCTAGGGGCTCCCAAAATGAAGCTTTCTTT. It specifies CASSPRGSQNEAFF.

The chain recombines TRBV12-5 with TRBJ1-2; maybe TRBD1 (5 bases). Germline V CDR1 and CDR2: LGHNT, FRNRAP. The CDR3 covers 13 residues. Trimming removed 6 bases from V and 4 bases from J, with 12 bases in between. The CDR3 region is CASGPGGTYGYTF. The CDR3 nucleotides are TGTGCTAGTGGCCCGGGGGGGACCTATGGCTACACCTTC.

The genes are TRBV5-1 and TRBJ2-5; possible D gene TRBD1, 6 bases. Per the germline V gene, CDR1 is SGHRS and CDR2 is YFSETQ. V lost 2 bases, J lost 3 bases, and 11 bases lay in between. CDR3 size: 14 residues. CDR3 sequence (DNA): TGCGCCAGCAGCTTATCAGGGGACGAAGAGACCCAGTACTTC. It yields the protein CASSLSGDEETQYF.

This chain uses TRBV7-9 with TRBJ1-1, with D possibly matching TRBD1 (5 bases). In germline, CDR1 is SEHNR, CDR2 FQNEAQ (reference sequence). CDR3 length equals 12 residues. V lost 0 bases to trimming and J lost 10 bases, with 9 bases between them. The CDR3 DNA reads TGTGCCAGCAGCTTAGCGATGGGGGGAGCTTTCTTT. Translated, it gives CASSLAMGGAFF.

This clone was seen just once. The CDR3: CASSPLLRERLETQYF. The CDR3 DNA is TGTGCCAGCAGCCCCCTGCTGCGGGAGAGGTTAGAGACCCAGTACTTC. The chain joins TRBV7-9 to TRBJ2-5; 7 bases line up with TRBD2. This CDR3 spans 16 amino acids. Germline lookup yields CDR1 SEHNR and CDR2 FQNEAQ (reference sequence). Unmatched junction bases numbered 13, after V lost 5 bases and J lost 4 bases.

The rearrangement links TRBV9 to TRBJ1-2; 7 bases match TRBD1. This CDR3 is 15 amino acids long. The V gene end was trimmed by 0 bases and the J gene end by 5 bases; junction bases not matched to a gene: 7. Looked up from germline, CDR1 is SGDLS and CDR2 is YYNGEE. Here the CDR3 reads CASSVARDSEYGYTF. The CDR3 DNA follows: TGTGCCAGCAGCGTAGCCCGGGACAGCGAGTATGGCTACACCTTC.

This clone was seen just once. This chain connects TRBV19 to TRBJ1-1, with TRBD1 identical over 8 bases. J lost 4 bases, V lost 3 bases, and 10 bases had no gene match. Germline lookup yields CDR1 LNHDA and CDR2 SQIVND (reference sequence). This CDR3 contains 16 residues. CDR3 sequence reads: CASSILGGQGGTEAFF. DNA of the CDR3: TGTGCCAGTAGTATCCTTGGCGGACAGGGTGGCACTGAAGCTTTCTTT. The complete variable domain, with remaining parts taken from reference TRBV19 and TRBJ1-1, reads DGGITQSPKYLFRKEGQNVTLSCEQNLNHDAMYWYRQDPGQGLRLIYYSQIVNDFQKGDIAEGYSVSREKKESFPLTVTSAQKNPTAFYLCASSILGGQGGTEAFFGQGTRLTVV.

Only one count was recorded for this clone. The chain has TRBV5-6 and TRBJ2-1; 8 bases map to TRBD2. The V gene's germline CDR1 is SGHDT and CDR2 YYEEEE. The CDR3 runs to 16 residues. V lost 2 bases and J lost 7; bases outside the gene matches: 11. The chain's CDR3 is CASSFRGLAISNEQFF. DNA for the CDR3: TGTGCCAGCAGCTTCCGTGGACTAGCAATATCGAATGAGCAGTTCTTC.

The V gene is TRBV7-8, the J gene TRBJ2-1, with D possibly being TRBD1 (6 bases). Germline V lookup: CDR1 SGHVS, CDR2 FQNEAQ. V gave up 4 bases and J gave up 0 bases, with 13 bases separating them. This CDR3 spans 16 amino acids. DNA for the CDR3: TGTGCCAGCAGCTCGGACAGACAGCTCTCCTACAATGAGCAGTTCTTC. This gives the protein CASSSDRQLSYNEQFF. The full variable domain, rest sourced from reference TRBV7-8 and TRBJ2-1, is GAGVSQSPRYKVAKRGQDVALRCDPISGHVSLFWYQQALGQGPEFLTYFQNEAQLDKSGLPSDRFFAERPEGSVSTLKIQRTQQEDSAVYLCASSSDRQLSYNEQFFGPGTRLTVL.

The V and J genes are TRBV4-3 and TRBJ2-5; no firm D call. Germline V gene data show CDR1 as LGHNA and CDR2 as YSLEER. Trimming took 4 bases from V and 3 from J, leaving 12 bases between them. The CDR3 runs 14 residues. CDR3 DNA: TGCGCCAGCAGCCGATTGGGCCCAGAAGAGACCCAGTACTTC. Translated, it gives CASSRLGPEETQYF.

This sequence joins TRBV30 and TRBJ1-5, with 8 bases matching TRBD1. Per the germline V gene, CDR1 is GTSNPN and CDR2 is SVGIG (reference sequence). The CDR3 runs to 14 residues. V dropped 8 bases and J dropped 4; count of bases not matched to a gene: 10. CDR3 residues: CARVDRARNQPQHF. The CDR3 nucleotides read TGTGCCAGGGTGGACAGGGCTCGAAATCAGCCCCAGCATTTT.

The chain couples TRBV11-2 to TRBJ2-3; no definite D call. CDR1 and CDR2 from the germline V gene are SGHAT and FQNNGV. This CDR3 is built from 13 residues. Trimming removed 5 bases at V and 1 base at J, with 7 bases between. CDR3 nucleotides: TGTGCCAGCAGCCCCCCGGGCACAGATACGCAGTATTTT. Its protein is CASSPPGTDTQYF.

The chain carries TRBV13 and TRBJ2-3; 14 bases are a match to TRBD2. The CDR3 is 18 amino acids. J was trimmed by 4 bases and V by 4 bases; bases with no gene match: 10. The V gene's germline CDR1 is PRHDT and CDR2 FYEKMQ (reference sequence). CDR3 DNA: TGTGCCAGCAGCTCCCGTCGGGGGACTAGCGGGGGATCAGATACGCAGTATTTT. This gives the protein CASSSRRGTSGGSDTQYF.

This clone was counted once. This chain joins TRBV27 and TRBJ1-4, with 7 bases aligning to TRBD1. V lost 5 bases and J lost 4; bases outside the gene matches: 13. The germline gives CDR1 MNHEY, CDR2 SMNVEV (reference sequence). This CDR3 has 17 residues. The CDR3 DNA reads as TGTGCCAGCAGTAAAGACAGGGTCCCTTCTATTAATGAAAAACTGTTTTTT. Amino acid sequence: CASSKDRVPSINEKLFF.